Listed below are T cell receptor beta chains from one sample, sequenced in a study of cytotoxic CD8 clonotypes in ibrutinib-treated CLL. The protocol was immunoSEQ multiplex PCR, while the TCRdb copy is restricted to in-frame clones and leaves out a portion. Of 150,000 to 200,000 clones listed, roughly 84% were seen once; the top ten hold approximately 2.9%. Specimen: PBMCs, collected at disease progression, from a patient treated with ibrutinib. These receptors came from a human donor with chronic lymphocytic leukemia. Each CDR3 is given with its conserved first and last residue. A D gene is named only where the DNA matches it firmly. Size is stated for part of the rows, as once, few or many counts, or as a class when the clone is expanded.

j_gene	v_gene	d_gene	abundance	len	CDR3aa	CDR3nt
TRBJ2-5	TRBV27	.	.	15	CASSLLPGTQETQYF	TGTGCCAGCAGTTTATTGCCCGGGACACAAGAGACCCAGTACTTC
TRBJ2-7	TRBV28	TRBD1	.	18	CASSGADRVSGLSYEQYF	TGTGCCAGCAGTGGGGCGGACAGGGTCAGCGGGCTCTCCTACGAGCAGTACTTC
TRBJ2-1	TRBV27	.	.	15	CASSLAVWVSNEQFF	TGTGCCAGCAGTTTAGCAGTTTGGGTATCCAATGAGCAGTTCTTC
TRBJ1-4	TRBV10-3	TRBD1	few	15	CAISEDGTGNEKLFF	TGTGCCATCAGTGAGGACGGGACAGGGAATGAAAAACTGTTTTTT
TRBJ2-7	TRBV7-8	.	.	16	CASTYPDTRVGGEQYF	TGTGCCAGCACCTATCCTGATACGAGGGTAGGGGGAGAGCAGTACTTC
TRBJ1-4	TRBV4-3	TRBD1	.	16	CASSSFDRELNEKLFF	TGCGCCAGCAGCAGCTTCGACAGGGAACTTAATGAAAAACTGTTTTTT
TRBJ2-3	TRBV14	.	.	13	CASSPVSPDTQYF	TGTGCCAGCAGCCCCGTCAGCCCAGATACGCAGTATTTT
TRBJ2-7	TRBV18	.	.	14	CASSPTGTDYGGYF	TGTGCCAGCTCGCCGACCGGGACAGACTACGGGGGGTACTTC
TRBJ2-5	TRBV11-2	.	.	11	CASSQQETQYF	TGTGCCAGCAGTCAACAAGAGACCCAGTACTTC
TRBJ1-3	TRBV18	.	.	17	CASSPPQGSVPGNTIYF	TGTGCCAGCTCACCACCGCAGGGCAGTGTACCTGGAAACACCATATATTTT
TRBJ2-7	TRBV28	.	.	12	CASSFSYYEQYF	TGTGCCAGCAGTTTTTCTTACTACGAGCAGTACTTC
TRBJ2-2	TRBV9	TRBD2	.	16	CASSVTSETNTGELFF	TGTGCCAGCAGCGTCACTAGCGAGACGAACACCGGGGAGCTGTTTTTT
TRBJ2-7	TRBV28	TRBD2	.	15	CASSRHSGRDYEQYF	TGTGCCAGCAGCCGCCATAGCGGGAGGGACTACGAGCAGTACTTC
TRBJ1-5	TRBV18	.	.	14	CASSPAGGDQPQHF	TGTGCCAGCTCACCGGCGGGGGGAGATCAGCCCCAGCATTTT
TRBJ2-1	TRBV2	TRBD2	.	15	CASRALAGISNEQFF	TGTGCCAGCAGGGCACTAGCGGGAATAAGCAATGAGCAGTTCTTC
TRBJ1-1	TRBV19	.	.	14	CASSIRGLNTEAFF	TGTGCCAGTAGTATACGGGGGTTGAACACTGAAGCTTTCTTT
TRBJ2-2	TRBV20-1	.	.	11	CSARLSGELFF	TGCAGTGCTAGACTCTCCGGGGAGCTGTTTTTT
TRBJ2-3	TRBV5-6	TRBD2	.	16	CASSSGLAGAGDTQYF	TGTGCCAGCAGTTCGGGACTAGCGGGAGCGGGGGATACGCAGTATTTT
TRBJ1-5	TRBV21-1	.	.	19	CASSKEGLVTATGMEPQHF	TGTGCCAGCAGCAAAGAAGGGTTGGTAACAGCCACCGGAATGGAGCCCCAGCATTTT
TRBJ2-1	TRBV10-3	TRBD2	.	13	CAIRREGGNEQFF	TGTGCCATCAGGCGGGAGGGTGGGAATGAGCAGTTCTTC
TRBJ2-1	TRBV6-6	TRBD2	.	12	CASRTSGNEQFF	TGTGCCAGCAGGACTAGCGGGAATGAGCAGTTCTTC
TRBJ2-1	TRBV4-3	TRBD2	once	17	CASSRTTSGSLSDEQFF	TGCGCCAGCAGCCGTACGACTAGCGGGAGTTTAAGCGATGAGCAGTTCTTC
TRBJ2-3	TRBV5-1	.	.	12	CASSFSADTQYF	TGCGCCAGCAGCTTTAGCGCAGATACGCAGTATTTT
TRBJ1-1	TRBV18	.	.	13	CASSPTGNTEAFF	TGTGCCAGCTCACCAACGGGGAACACTGAAGCTTTCTTT
TRBJ2-1	TRBV2	TRBD1	.	16	CASTRSPGQGGHEQFF	TGTGCCAGCACCCGAAGCCCGGGACAGGGTGGGCATGAGCAGTTCTTC
TRBJ1-5	TRBV19	TRBD1	.	14	CASSTTGGDQPQHF	TGTGCCAGTAGTACGACAGGGGGCGATCAGCCCCAGCATTTT
TRBJ2-1	TRBV7-2	.	.	13	CASSFGPTPEQFF	TGTGCCAGCAGCTTCGGACCGACTCCGGAGCAGTTCTTC
TRBJ2-7	TRBV4-2	TRBD2	.	13	CASSPGLAGPWYF	TGTGCCAGCAGCCCGGGACTAGCGGGGCCCTGGTACTTC
TRBJ2-1	TRBV2	TRBD1	once	16	CASKETRDSHYNEQFF	TGTGCCAGCAAAGAGACCCGGGACAGCCACTACAATGAGCAGTTCTTC
TRBJ1-1	TRBV7-8	.	.	12	CASSGTSGRAFF	TGTGCCAGCAGCGGGACCTCTGGGCGGGCTTTCTTT
TRBJ1-2	TRBV5-6	.	.	14	CASIPSPLKNGYTF	TGTGCCAGCATCCCATCCCCCTTAAAAAATGGCTACACCTTC
TRBJ2-2	TRBV6-6	TRBD2	once	14	CASSLHRGAGELFF	TGTGCCAGCAGTCTACACCGGGGGGCCGGGGAGCTGTTTTTT
TRBJ2-3	TRBV5-1	.	.	12	CASSLVTDQQYF	TGCGCCAGCAGCTTGGTGACAGATCAGCAGTATTTT
TRBJ1-3	TRBV6-5	.	.	15	CASRADSSSGNTIYF	TGTGCCAGCAGGGCGGACAGTAGCTCTGGAAACACCATATATTTT
TRBJ2-1	TRBV9	TRBD1	.	15	CASSVTGGRYNEQFF	TGTGCCAGCAGCGTGACAGGGGGCCGCTACAATGAGCAGTTCTTC
TRBJ2-3	TRBV6-6	.	.	15	CASSYSPSYTDTQYF	TGTGCCAGCAGTTACTCCCCTTCTTACACAGATACGCAGTATTTT
TRBJ2-7	TRBV19	TRBD2	.	15	CASSKISGGIYEQYF	TGTGCCAGTAGTAAGATATCGGGGGGAATCTACGAGCAGTACTTC
TRBJ2-1	TRBV19	TRBD2	.	15	CASSSGTSGNNEQFF	TGTGCCAGTAGTAGTGGGACTAGCGGGAACAATGAGCAGTTCTTC
TRBJ2-3	TRBV27	.	.	12	CASSFQGDTQYF	TGTGCCAGCAGTTTTCAGGGGGATACGCAGTATTTT
TRBJ2-2	TRBV9	TRBD1	.	18	CASSVLLGGGLNTGELFF	TGTGCCAGCAGCGTTTTGCTAGGGGGCGGTCTCAACACCGGGGAGCTGTTTTTT
TRBJ2-5	TRBV7-9	TRBD2	.	17	CASSLVTSGTLQETQYF	TGTGCCAGCAGCTTAGTTACTAGCGGGACGTTACAAGAGACCCAGTACTTC
TRBJ2-3	TRBV7-9	TRBD2	.	16	CASSHGLAGGLDTQYF	TGTGCCAGCAGCCATGGACTAGCGGGAGGTTTAGATACGCAGTATTTT
TRBJ1-4	TRBV7-2	.	.	17	CASSLALRAEVNEKLFF	TGTGCCAGCAGCTTAGCTTTACGGGCGGAAGTAAATGAAAAACTGTTTTTT
TRBJ2-4	TRBV30	TRBD1	few	14	CAWSRGQGANIQYF	TGTGCCTGGAGTCGGGGACAGGGGGCAAACATTCAGTACTTC
TRBJ1-1	TRBV2	.	.	12	CASSEGVTEAFF	TGTGCCAGCAGTGAAGGGGTAACTGAAGCTTTCTTT
TRBJ1-4	TRBV27	TRBD1	.	18	CASRLQGAAGATNEKLFF	TGTGCCAGCAGACTACAGGGGGCAGCGGGGGCAACTAATGAAAAACTGTTTTTT
TRBJ1-5	TRBV5-1	.	.	15	CASSLAVGSDQPQHF	TGCGCCAGCAGCTTGGCCGTAGGGTCCGATCAGCCCCAGCATTTT
TRBJ1-1	TRBV6-7	.	.	16	CAGILKCWVANTEAFF	TGTGCCGGAATTTTGAAATGTTGGGTAGCGAACACTGAAGCTTTCTTT
TRBJ2-1	TRBV29-1	TRBD2	.	14	CSSQGLAGIGEQFF	TGCAGCTCCCAGGGGCTAGCGGGAATCGGTGAGCAGTTCTTC
TRBJ1-2	TRBV7-8	TRBD1	.	17	CASSLARGNQGTGGYTF	TGTGCCAGCAGCTTAGCGAGGGGAAATCAGGGGACAGGAGGCTACACCTTC
TRBJ1-5	TRBV6-5	.	.	15	CASSPTGGSNQPQHF	TGTGCCAGCAGTCCGACGGGAGGTAGCAATCAGCCCCAGCATTTT
TRBJ1-1	TRBV6-1	.	.	13	CASPKPQGSEAFF	TGTGCCAGCCCAAAACCACAGGGTTCTGAAGCTTTCTTT
TRBJ1-2	TRBV27	.	.	14	CASRARQANYGYTF	TGTGCCAGCAGGGCCCGACAGGCGAACTATGGCTACACCTTC
TRBJ1-4	TRBV15	.	.	14	CATGDGPTNEKLFF	TGTGCCACTGGCGACGGGCCAACTAATGAAAAACTGTTTTTT
TRBJ2-1	TRBV5-6	.	once	14	CASSFMGEINEQFF	TGTGCCAGCAGCTTTATGGGAGAGATCAATGAGCAGTTCTTC